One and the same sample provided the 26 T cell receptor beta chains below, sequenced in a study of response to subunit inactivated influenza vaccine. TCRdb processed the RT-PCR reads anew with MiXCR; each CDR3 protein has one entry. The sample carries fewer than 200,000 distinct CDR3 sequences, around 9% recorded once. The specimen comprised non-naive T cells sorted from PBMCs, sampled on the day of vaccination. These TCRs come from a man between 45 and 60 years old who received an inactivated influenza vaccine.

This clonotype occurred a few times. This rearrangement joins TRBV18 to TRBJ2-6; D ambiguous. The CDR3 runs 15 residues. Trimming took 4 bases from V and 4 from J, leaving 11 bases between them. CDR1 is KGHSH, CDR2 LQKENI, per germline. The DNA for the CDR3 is TGTGCCAGCTCACTTTCCGAGGCCGGGGCCAACGTCCTGACTTTC. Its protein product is CASSLSEAGANVLTF.

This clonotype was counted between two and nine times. CDR3 sequence: CASSLMPGDKNIQYF. As DNA, the CDR3 is TGTGCCAGCAGCTTGATGCCGGGGGACAAAAACATTCAGTACTTC. This sequence joins TRBV18 and TRBJ2-4; a weak D match, TRBD2 (6 bases). The germline V gene has CDR1 KGHSH and CDR2 LQKENI. The CDR3 is 15 amino acids. Trimming stripped 8 bases from V and 3 bases from J, with 17 bases between.

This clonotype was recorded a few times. The DNA for the CDR3 is TGTGCCAGCAGCCAACATAACAGGGGGCGAGGACAGCCCCAGCATTTT. Its translation is CASSQHNRGRGQPQHF. V is TRBV4-2 and J is TRBJ1-5, with 9 bases aligning to TRBD1. Looked up from germline, CDR1 is LGHNA and CDR2 is YNFKEQ. V lost 2 bases to trimming and J lost 7 bases; unmatched junction nucleotides: 9. This CDR3 region has 16 residues.

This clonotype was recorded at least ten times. The DNA for the CDR3 is TGTGCCAGCAGCTTGCTAACCGGGACAGGGTCCCACGAGCAGTACTTC. Its translation: CASSLLTGTGSHEQYF. The J gene is TRBJ2-7, the V gene TRBV5-6; 9 bases agree with TRBD1. Germline values: CDR1 SGHDT, CDR2 YYEEEE. Trimming at V came to 1 base and at J to 5 bases, leaving 10 bases not matched to a gene. This CDR3 has 16 amino acids.

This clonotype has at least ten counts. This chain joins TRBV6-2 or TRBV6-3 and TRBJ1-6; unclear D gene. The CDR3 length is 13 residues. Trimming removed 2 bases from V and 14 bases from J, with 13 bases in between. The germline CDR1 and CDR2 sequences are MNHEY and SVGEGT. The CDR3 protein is CASSYDLGMALHF. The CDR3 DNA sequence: TGTGCCAGCAGTTACGACCTCGGTATGGCCCTCCACTTT.

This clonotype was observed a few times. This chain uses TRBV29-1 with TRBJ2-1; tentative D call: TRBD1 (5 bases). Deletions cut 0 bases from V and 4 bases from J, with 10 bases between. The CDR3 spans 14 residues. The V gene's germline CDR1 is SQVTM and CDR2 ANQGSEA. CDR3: CSVEDQDKYNEQFF. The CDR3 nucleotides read TGCAGCGTTGAAGATCAGGACAAGTACAATGAGCAGTTCTTC.

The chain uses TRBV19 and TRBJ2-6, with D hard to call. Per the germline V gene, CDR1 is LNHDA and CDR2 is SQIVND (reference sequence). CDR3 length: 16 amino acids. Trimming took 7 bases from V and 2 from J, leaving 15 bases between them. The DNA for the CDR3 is TGTGCCAGTAAGACGATTAAGGGCGCTGGGGCCAACGTCCTGACTTTC. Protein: CASKTIKGAGANVLTF.

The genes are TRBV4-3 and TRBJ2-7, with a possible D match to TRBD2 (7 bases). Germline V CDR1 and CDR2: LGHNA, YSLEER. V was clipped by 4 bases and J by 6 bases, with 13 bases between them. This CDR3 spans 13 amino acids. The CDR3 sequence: CASSPTGGSEQYF. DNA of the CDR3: TGCGCCAGCAGCCCCACGGGGGGCTCCGAGCAGTACTTC.

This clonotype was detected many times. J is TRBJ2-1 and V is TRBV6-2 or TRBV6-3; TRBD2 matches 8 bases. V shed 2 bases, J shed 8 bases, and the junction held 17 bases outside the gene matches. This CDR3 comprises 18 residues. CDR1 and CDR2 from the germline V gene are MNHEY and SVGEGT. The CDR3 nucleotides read TGTGCCAGCAGTTACATGTCGACAACGAGCGGGAGAGGGGATGAGCAGTTCTTC. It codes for CASSYMSTTSGRGDEQFF.

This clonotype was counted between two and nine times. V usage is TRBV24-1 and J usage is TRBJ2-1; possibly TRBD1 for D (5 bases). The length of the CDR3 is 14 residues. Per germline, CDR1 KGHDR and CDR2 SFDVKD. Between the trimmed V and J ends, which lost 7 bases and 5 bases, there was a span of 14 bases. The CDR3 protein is CATSDSRLNNEQFF. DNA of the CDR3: TGTGCCACCAGCGACAGCAGGTTAAACAATGAGCAGTTCTTC.

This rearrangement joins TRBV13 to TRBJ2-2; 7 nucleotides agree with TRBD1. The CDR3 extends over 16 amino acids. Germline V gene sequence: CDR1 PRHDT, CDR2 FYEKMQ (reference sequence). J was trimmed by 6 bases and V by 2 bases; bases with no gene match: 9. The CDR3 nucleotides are TGTGCCAGCAGCTTAAGGACAGGCTCGGTTCCCGGGGAGCTGTTTTTT. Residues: CASSLRTGSVPGELFF.

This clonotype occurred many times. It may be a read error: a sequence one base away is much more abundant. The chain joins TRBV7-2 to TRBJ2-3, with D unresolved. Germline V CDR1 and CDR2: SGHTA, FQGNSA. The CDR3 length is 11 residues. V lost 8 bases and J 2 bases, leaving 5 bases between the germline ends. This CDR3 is CASGFTDTQYF. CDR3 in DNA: TGTGCCAGCGGTTTCACAGATACGCAGTATTTT.

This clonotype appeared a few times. CDR3 bases: TGCGCCAGCAGCCTCGCGCGGGGGGGCGGCACAGATACGCAGTATTTT. Encoded protein: CASSLARGGGTDTQYF. This chain joins TRBV5-1 and TRBJ2-3; 9 bases map to TRBD2. The trim removed 4 bases at V and 1 base at J, leaving 7 bases unmatched. CDR3 length: 16 residues. The V gene's germline CDR1 is SGHRS and CDR2 YFSETQ.

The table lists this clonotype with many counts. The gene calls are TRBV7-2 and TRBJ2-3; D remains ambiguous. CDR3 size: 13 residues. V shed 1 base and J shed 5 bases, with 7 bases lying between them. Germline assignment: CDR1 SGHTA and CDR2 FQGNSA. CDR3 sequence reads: CASSLDRGDTQYF. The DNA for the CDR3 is TGTGCCAGCAGCTTAGACCGCGGAGATACGCAGTATTTT.

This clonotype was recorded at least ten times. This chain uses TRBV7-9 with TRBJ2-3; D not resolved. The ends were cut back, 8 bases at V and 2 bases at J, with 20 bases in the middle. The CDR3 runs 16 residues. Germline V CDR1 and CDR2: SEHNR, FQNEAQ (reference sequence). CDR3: CASHLDLTAPTDTQYF. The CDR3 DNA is TGTGCCAGCCACCTAGATTTAACAGCCCCCACAGATACGCAGTATTTT. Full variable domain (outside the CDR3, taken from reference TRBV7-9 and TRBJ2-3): DTGVSQNPRHKITKRGQNVTFRCDPISEHNRLYWYRQTLGQGPEFLTYFQNEAQLEKSRLLSDRFSAERPKGSFSTLEIQRTEQGDSAMYLCASHLDLTAPTDTQYFGPGTRLTVL.

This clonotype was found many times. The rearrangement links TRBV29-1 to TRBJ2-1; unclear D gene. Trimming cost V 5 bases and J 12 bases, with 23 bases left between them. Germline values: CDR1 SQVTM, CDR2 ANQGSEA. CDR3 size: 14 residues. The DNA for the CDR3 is TGCAGCGTTCCCCTTACCAGTTACATCGTTGGGCAGTTCTTC. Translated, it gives CSVPLTSYIVGQFF.

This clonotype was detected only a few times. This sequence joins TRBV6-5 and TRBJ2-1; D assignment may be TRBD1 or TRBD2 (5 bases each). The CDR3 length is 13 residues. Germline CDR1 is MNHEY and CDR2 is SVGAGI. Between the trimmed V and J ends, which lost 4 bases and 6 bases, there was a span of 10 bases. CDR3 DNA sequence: TGTGCCAGCAGTTCTCAGAGGGGCAATGAGCAGTTCTTC. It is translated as CASSSQRGNEQFF.

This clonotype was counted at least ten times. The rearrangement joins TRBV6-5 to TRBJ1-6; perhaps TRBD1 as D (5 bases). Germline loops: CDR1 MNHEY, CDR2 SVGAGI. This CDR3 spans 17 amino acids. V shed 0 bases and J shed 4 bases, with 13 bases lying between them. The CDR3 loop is CASSYSNLGVYNSPLHF. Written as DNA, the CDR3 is TGTGCCAGCAGTTACTCGAATTTAGGGGTATATAATTCACCCCTCCACTTT.

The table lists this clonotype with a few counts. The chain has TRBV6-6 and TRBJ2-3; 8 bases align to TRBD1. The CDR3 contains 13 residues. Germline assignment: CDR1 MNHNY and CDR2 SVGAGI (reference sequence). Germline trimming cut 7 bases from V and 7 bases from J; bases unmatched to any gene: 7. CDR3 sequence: CASTKDRGYTQYF. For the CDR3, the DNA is TGTGCCAGCACCAAAGACAGGGGATATACGCAGTATTTT.

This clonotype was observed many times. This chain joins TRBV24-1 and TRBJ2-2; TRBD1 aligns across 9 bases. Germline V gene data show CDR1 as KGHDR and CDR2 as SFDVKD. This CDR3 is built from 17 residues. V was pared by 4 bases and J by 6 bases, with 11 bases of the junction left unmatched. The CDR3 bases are TGTGCCACCAGTGACTATCCGGGACAGGGTTATTCCGGGGAGCTGTTTTTT. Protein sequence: CATSDYPGQGYSGELFF.

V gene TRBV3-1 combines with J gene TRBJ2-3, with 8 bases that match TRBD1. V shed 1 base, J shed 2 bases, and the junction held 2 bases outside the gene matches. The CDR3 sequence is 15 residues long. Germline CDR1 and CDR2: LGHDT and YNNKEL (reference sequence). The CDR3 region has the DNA TGTGCCAGCAGCCAAGGGGGACAGGACACAGATACGCAGTATTTT. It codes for CASSQGGQDTDTQYF.

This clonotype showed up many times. CDR3 DNA: TGCGCCAGCAGCCTGGCCCCCTATCGTCAAGAGACCCAGTACTTC. Translated, it gives CASSLAPYRQETQYF. The J gene is TRBJ2-5, the V gene TRBV5-1; D gene uncertain. CDR3 size: 15 residues. V was cut by 4 bases and J by 2 bases, with 15 bases left in between. Germline V gene lookup returns CDR1 SGHRS and CDR2 YFSETQ.

The CDR3 loop reads CASSETGLAGPVTYF. The CDR3 DNA is TGTGCCAGCAGCGAGACGGGACTAGCGGGGCCCGTCACGTATTTT. This chain joins TRBV7-2 and TRBJ2-3; 13 bases map to TRBD2. The germline V gene has CDR1 SGHTA and CDR2 FQGNSA. The CDR3 loop spans 15 amino acids. Losses at the gene ends were 5 bases for V and 14 bases for J; bases not matched to a gene: 13.

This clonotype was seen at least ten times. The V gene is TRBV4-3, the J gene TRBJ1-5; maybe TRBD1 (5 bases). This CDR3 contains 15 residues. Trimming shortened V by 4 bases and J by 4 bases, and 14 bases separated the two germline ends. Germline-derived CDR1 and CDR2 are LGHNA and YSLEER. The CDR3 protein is CASSLTARDNQPQHF. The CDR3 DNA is TGCGCCAGCAGCCTGACAGCGAGGGATAATCAGCCCCAGCATTTT.

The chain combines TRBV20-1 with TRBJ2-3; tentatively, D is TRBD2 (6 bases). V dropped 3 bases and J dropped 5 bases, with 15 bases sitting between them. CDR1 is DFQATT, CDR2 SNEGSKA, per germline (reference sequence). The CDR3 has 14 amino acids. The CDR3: CSARSGGVGDTQYF. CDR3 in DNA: TGCAGTGCTAGGTCCGGCGGGGTGGGAGATACGCAGTATTTT.

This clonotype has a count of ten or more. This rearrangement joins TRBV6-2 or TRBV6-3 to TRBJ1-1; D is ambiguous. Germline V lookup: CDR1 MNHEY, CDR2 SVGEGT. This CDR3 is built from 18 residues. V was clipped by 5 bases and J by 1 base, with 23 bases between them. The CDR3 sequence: CASSKSPWASVGNTEAFF. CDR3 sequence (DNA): TGTGCCAGCAGTAAGTCTCCCTGGGCCTCCGTGGGGAACACTGAAGCTTTCTTT.